A selection of T cell receptor beta chains follows, all from one sample in a study. MiXCR, run by TCRdb on the 5' RACE reads, gives a single entry per CDR3 protein. The profile shows tens of thousands of distinct CDR3 sequences, roughly 28% of them singletons. The source material was tumor-infiltrating memory CD4+ T cells sorted from the breast tumor. The receptors originated from a female donor with breast cancer. Both conserved end residues are part of each CDR3. Each record gives: D gene, clone size, J gene, V gene, CDR3 protein, CDR3 DNA. The D gene is left open where the match is weak. Expanded clones get a size class; other rows say once, few or many, or leave the size out.

TRBD1 | - | TRBJ1-2 | TRBV4-2 | CASSQGGQAGYGYTF | TGTGCCAGCAGCCAAGGGGGACAGGCTGGCTATGGCTACACCTTC
- | few | TRBJ1-2 | TRBV12-3/TRBV12-4 | CASTAQGDYGYTF | TGTGCCAGCACTGCACAGGGTGACTATGGCTACACCTTC
TRBD2 | - | TRBJ2-7 | TRBV5-1 | CASSQGLAGVGERYF | TGCGCCAGCAGCCAGGGACTAGCGGGAGTAGGTGAGCGGTACTTC
TRBD2 | - | TRBJ2-5 | TRBV28 | CASRGGGKTQYF | TGTGCCAGCCGCGGCGGGGGAAAGACCCAGTACTTC
- | few | TRBJ1-6 | TRBV10-3 | CAISVKGENSPLHF | TGTGCCATCAGTGTTAAAGGGGAAAATTCACCCCTCCACTTT
- | few | TRBJ2-5 | TRBV7-2 | CASSSQTVGKTQYF | TGTGCCAGCAGTTCCCAGACGGTGGGGAAGACCCAGTACTTC
TRBD2 | - | TRBJ2-5 | TRBV7-2 | CASSLVAGVHQETQYF | TGTGCCAGCAGCTTAGTGGCGGGAGTGCATCAAGAGACCCAGTACTTC
- | few | TRBJ1-6 | TRBV20-1 | CSARDKQGYNSPLHF | TGCAGTGCTAGAGATAAACAGGGCTATAATTCACCCCTCCACTTT
- | few | TRBJ2-3 | TRBV5-4 | CASSLASGGVADTQYF | TGTGCCAGCAGCTTGGCCTCCGGGGGCGTCGCAGATACGCAGTATTTT
- | - | TRBJ1-1 | TRBV6-1 | CASSERQDTEAFF | TGTGCCAGCAGTGAGAGGCAGGACACTGAAGCTTTCTTT
- | few | TRBJ2-5 | TRBV5-1 | CASSLEAVQETQYF | TGCGCCAGCAGCTTGGAGGCAGTGCAAGAGACCCAGTACTTC
- | - | TRBJ1-2 | TRBV4-2 | CASSQDLRVSGYTF | TGTGCCAGCAGCCAAGATCTCCGAGTGTCGGGCTACACCTTC
TRBD1 | - | TRBJ1-4 | TRBV20-1 | CSAREQGAGEKLFF | TGCAGTGCTAGAGAGCAGGGGGCGGGTGAAAAACTGTTTTTT
- | - | TRBJ1-3 | TRBV5-1 | CASSQRTAGSGNTIYF | TGCGCCAGCAGCCAGAGGACGGCCGGCTCTGGAAACACCATATATTTT
- | once | TRBJ2-5 | TRBV5-5 | CASNPGGANLGETQYF | TGTGCCAGCAATCCCGGGGGTGCCAATCTCGGTGAGACCCAGTACTTC
- | few | TRBJ2-3 | TRBV25-1 | CASSDRHYMRTDTQYF | TGTGCCAGCAGTGATCGCCACTATATGAGAACAGATACGCAGTATTTT
- | few | TRBJ2-2 | TRBV7-6 | CASSLEAASNTGELFF | TGTGCCAGCAGCTTAGAAGCAGCCTCGAACACCGGGGAGCTGTTTTTT
- | - | TRBJ2-3 | TRBV12-3/TRBV12-4 | CASSPRRSTDTQYF | TGTGCCAGCAGCCCAAGGCGTAGCACAGATACGCAGTATTTT
- | few | TRBJ1-2 | TRBV2 | CASGGSAGAGSGYTF | TGTGCCAGCGGGGGCTCGGCGGGGGCAGGGAGTGGCTACACCTTC
- | - | TRBJ2-3 | TRBV28 | CASSGGTDTQYF | TGTGCCAGTTCAGGGGGCACAGATACGCAGTATTTT
TRBD1 | - | TRBJ1-2 | TRBV5-6 | CASSIGQDGYTF | TGTGCCAGCAGCATTGGACAGGACGGCTACACCTTC
- | - | TRBJ1-5 | TRBV6-1 | CASSERTAADQPQHF | TGTGCCAGCAGTGAACGGACAGCCGCCGATCAGCCCCAGCATTTT
- | - | TRBJ2-2 | TRBV11-3 | CASSSDVSAGELFF | TGTGCCAGCAGCTCGGACGTCTCTGCCGGGGAGCTGTTTTTT
- | few | TRBJ1-1 | TRBV5-1 | CASSLDATEAFF | TGCGCCAGCAGCTTGGATGCTACTGAAGCTTTCTTT
- | few | TRBJ2-5 | TRBV7-6 | CASSLEPGSQETQYF | TGTGCCAGCAGCTTAGAACCGGGCTCACAAGAGACCCAGTACTTC
- | - | TRBJ1-5 | TRBV28 | CASSSGRGEQPQHF | TGTGCCAGCAGTTCAGGCAGGGGCGAGCAGCCCCAGCATTTT
- | many | TRBJ1-1 | TRBV7-9 | CASSFDDQQAFF | TGTGCCAGCAGCTTCGATGATCAGCAGGCTTTCTTT
TRBD2 | few | TRBJ2-1 | TRBV20-1 | CSARERGLAFNEQFF | TGCAGTGCTAGGGAGCGAGGACTAGCGTTCAATGAGCAGTTCTTC
- | few | TRBJ1-1 | TRBV5-5 | CASSGRPTTEAFF | TGTGCCAGCAGCGGTAGACCGACCACTGAAGCTTTCTTT
- | - | TRBJ1-5 | TRBV18 | CASSPVGDRNQPQHF | TGTGCCAGCTCACCAGTCGGGGATCGGAATCAGCCCCAGCATTTT
TRBD2 | few | TRBJ2-7 | TRBV5-1 | CASSLERASGKDEQYF | TGCGCCAGCAGCTTGGAAAGGGCTAGCGGGAAGGACGAGCAGTACTTC
- | - | TRBJ1-1 | TRBV7-3 | CASSSTTGSKAFF | TGTGCCAGCAGCTCGACGACGGGGTCCAAGGCTTTCTTT
TRBD1 | few | TRBJ2-1 | TRBV6-2/TRBV6-3 | CASSTGPTGALSEQFF | TGTGCCAGCAGTACAGGGCCGACAGGGGCCCTGAGTGAGCAGTTCTTC
TRBD1 | few | TRBJ1-6 | TRBV7-2 | CASSWGQGSNSPLHF | TGTGCCAGCAGCTGGGGACAGGGCTCCAATTCACCCCTCCACTTT
- | few | TRBJ1-3 | TRBV6-5 | CASSYSVARTSSGNTRYF | TGTGCCAGCAGTTACTCAGTAGCTCGGACCAGCTCTGGAAACACCAGATATTTT
- | - | TRBJ2-3 | TRBV7-2 | CASSPPWADTQYF | TGTGCCAGCAGCCCTCCTTGGGCAGATACGCAGTATTTT
- | - | TRBJ2-7 | TRBV20-1 | CSARVPGIYEQYF | TGCAGTGCTAGAGTCCCAGGGATCTACGAGCAGTACTTC
- | - | TRBJ1-1 | TRBV7-6 | CASSLGGGDTEAFF | TGTGCCAGCAGCTTAGGGGGGGGGGACACTGAAGCTTTCTTT
- | - | TRBJ2-1 | TRBV20-1 | CSARSLSSGGSNEQFF | TGCAGTGCTAGATCCCTTAGTAGCGGCGGGTCTAATGAGCAGTTCTTC
TRBD2 | many | TRBJ2-1 | TRBV5-1 | CASSLDTSGSFNEQFF | TGCGCCAGCAGCTTGGATACTAGCGGGAGTTTCAATGAGCAGTTCTTC
- | - | TRBJ2-7 | TRBV7-2 | CASSRDFQSYEQYF | TGTGCCAGCAGCCGGGACTTCCAATCCTACGAGCAGTACTTC